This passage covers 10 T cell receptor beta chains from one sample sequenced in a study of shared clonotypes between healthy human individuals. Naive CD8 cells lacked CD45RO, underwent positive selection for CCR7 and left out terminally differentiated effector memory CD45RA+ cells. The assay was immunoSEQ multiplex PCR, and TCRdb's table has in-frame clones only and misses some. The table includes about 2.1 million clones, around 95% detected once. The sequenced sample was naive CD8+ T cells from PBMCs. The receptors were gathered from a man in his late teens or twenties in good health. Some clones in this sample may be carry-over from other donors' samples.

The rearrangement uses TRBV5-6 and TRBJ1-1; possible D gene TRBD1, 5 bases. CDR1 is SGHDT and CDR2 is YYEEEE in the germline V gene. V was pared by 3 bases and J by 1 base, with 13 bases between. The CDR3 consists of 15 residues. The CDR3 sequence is CASSWRGTPNTEAFF. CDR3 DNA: TGTGCCAGCAGCTGGCGGGGGACCCCGAACACTGAAGCTTTCTTT. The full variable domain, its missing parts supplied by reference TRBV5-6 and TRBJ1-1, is DAGVTQSPTHLIKTRGQQVTLRCSPKSGHDTVSWYQQALGQGPQFIFQYYEEEERQRGNFPDRFSGHQFPNYSSELNVNALLLGDSALYLCASSWRGTPNTEAFFGQGTRLTVV.

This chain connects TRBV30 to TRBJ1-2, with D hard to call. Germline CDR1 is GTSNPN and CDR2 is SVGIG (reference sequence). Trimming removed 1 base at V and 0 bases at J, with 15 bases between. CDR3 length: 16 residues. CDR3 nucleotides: TGTGCCTGGAGTGGATTTGGCGTCAGAACTAACTATGGCTACACCTTC. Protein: CAWSGFGVRTNYGYTF.

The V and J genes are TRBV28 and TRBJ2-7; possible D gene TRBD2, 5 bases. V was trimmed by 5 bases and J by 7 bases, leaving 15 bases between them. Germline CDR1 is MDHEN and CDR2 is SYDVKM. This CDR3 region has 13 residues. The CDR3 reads CASSHTREWEQYF. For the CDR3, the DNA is TGTGCCAGCAGTCATACTAGGGAGTGGGAGCAGTACTTC.

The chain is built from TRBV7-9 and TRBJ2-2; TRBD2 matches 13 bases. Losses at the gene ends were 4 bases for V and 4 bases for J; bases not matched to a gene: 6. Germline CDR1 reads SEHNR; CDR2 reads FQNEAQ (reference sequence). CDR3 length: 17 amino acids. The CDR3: CASSWGLAGKLTGELFF. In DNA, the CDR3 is TGTGCCAGCAGCTGGGGACTAGCGGGAAAACTCACCGGGGAGCTGTTTTTT.

This CDR3 is CASSRDPGNGEKLFF. CDR3 DNA sequence: TGTGCCAGCAGCCGGGACCCCGGGAATGGAGAAAAACTGTTTTTT. The chain carries TRBV6-4 and TRBJ1-4, with TRBD1 as a possible D gene (5 bases). CDR1 is MRHNA and CDR2 is SNTAGT in the germline V gene. The V gene lost 6 bases and the J gene lost 8 bases, with 19 bases spanning the gap. The CDR3 length is 15 residues.

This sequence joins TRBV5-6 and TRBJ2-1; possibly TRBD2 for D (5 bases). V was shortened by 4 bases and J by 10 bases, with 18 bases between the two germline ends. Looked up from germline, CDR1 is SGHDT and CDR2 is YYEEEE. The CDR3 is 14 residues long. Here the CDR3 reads CASSTVLVPKEQFF. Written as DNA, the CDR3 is TGTGCCAGCAGCACAGTACTAGTTCCCAAAGAGCAGTTCTTC.

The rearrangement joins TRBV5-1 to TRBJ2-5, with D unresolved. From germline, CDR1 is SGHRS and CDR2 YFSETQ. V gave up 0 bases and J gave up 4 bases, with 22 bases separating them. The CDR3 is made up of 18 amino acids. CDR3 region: CASSLGVFLGDGRETQYF. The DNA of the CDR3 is TGCGCCAGCAGCTTGGGAGTCTTCTTGGGTGACGGCCGAGAGACCCAGTACTTC.

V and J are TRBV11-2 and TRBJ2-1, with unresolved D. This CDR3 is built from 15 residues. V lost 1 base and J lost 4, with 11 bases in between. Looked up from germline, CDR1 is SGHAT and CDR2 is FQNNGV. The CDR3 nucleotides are TGTGCCAGCAGCTTAGCGTACAAGGAGTACAATGAGCAGTTCTTC. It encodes CASSLAYKEYNEQFF. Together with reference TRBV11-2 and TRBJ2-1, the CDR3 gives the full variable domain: EAGVAQSPRYKIIEKRQSVAFWCNPISGHATLYWYQQILGQGPKLLIQFQNNGVVDDSQLPKDRFSAERLKGVDSTLKIQPAKLEDSAVYLCASSLAYKEYNEQFFGPGTRLTVL.

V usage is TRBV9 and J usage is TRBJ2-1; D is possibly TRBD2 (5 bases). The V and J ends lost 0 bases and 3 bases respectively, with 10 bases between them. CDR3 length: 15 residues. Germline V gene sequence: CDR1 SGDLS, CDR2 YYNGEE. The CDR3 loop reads CASSVGLAFYNEQFF. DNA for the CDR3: TGTGCCAGCAGCGTAGGCCTAGCTTTCTACAATGAGCAGTTCTTC.

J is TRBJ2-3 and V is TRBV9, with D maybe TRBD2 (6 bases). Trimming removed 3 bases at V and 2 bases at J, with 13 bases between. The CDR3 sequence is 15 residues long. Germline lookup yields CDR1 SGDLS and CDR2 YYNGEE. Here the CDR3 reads CASSGKGTPTDTQYF. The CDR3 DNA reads TGTGCCAGCAGCGGGAAGGGGACTCCCACAGATACGCAGTATTTT. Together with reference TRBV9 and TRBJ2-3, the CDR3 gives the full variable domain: DSGVTQTPKHLITATGQRVTLRCSPRSGDLSVYWYQQSLDQGLQFLIQYYNGEERAKGNILERFSAQQFPDLHSELNLSSLELGDSALYFCASSGKGTPTDTQYFGPGTRLTVL.